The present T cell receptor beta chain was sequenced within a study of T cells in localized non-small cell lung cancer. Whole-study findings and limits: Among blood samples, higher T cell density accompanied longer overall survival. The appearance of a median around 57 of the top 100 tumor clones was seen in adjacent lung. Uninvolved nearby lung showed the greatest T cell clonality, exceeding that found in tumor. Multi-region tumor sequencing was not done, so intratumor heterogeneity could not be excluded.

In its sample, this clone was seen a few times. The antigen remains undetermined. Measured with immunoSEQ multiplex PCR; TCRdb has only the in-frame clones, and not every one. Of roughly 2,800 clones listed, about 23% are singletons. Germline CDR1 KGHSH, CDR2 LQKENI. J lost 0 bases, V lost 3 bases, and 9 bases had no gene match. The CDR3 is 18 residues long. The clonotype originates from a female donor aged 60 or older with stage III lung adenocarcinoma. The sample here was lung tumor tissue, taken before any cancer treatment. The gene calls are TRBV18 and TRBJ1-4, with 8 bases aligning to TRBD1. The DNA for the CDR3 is TGTGCCAGCTCACCCTCAATCGGACAGGGAGCAACTAATGAAAAACTGTTTTTT. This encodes CASSPSIGQGATNEKLFF.